This T cell receptor (beta chain) was observed in a study of blood T cell repertoires in COVID-19. Study in general: The United States, Italy and Spain supplied acute and convalescent COVID-19 samples. T cells, B-cell-depleted T cells, or PBMCs supplied cDNA or gDNA.

Under the authors' procedure: Counts of nucleated cells, estimated from reference gene primer amplification, were obtained. Libraries were prepared by immunoSEQ multiplex PCR; TCRdb keeps only in-frame clonotypes and omits some of them. V and J calls and clone size are as listed in that table; D and trimming were resolved from the DNA. The sample records roughly 140,000 clones, around nine tenths being singletons. Germline assignment: CDR1 LGHDT and CDR2 YNNKEL (reference sequence). V was pared by 0 bases and J by 6 bases, with 4 bases of the junction left unmatched. The CDR3 spans 15 residues. The sample consisted of peripheral blood. The chain uses TRBV3-1 (or the pseudogene TRBV3-2) and TRBJ2-7; 11 nucleotides agree with TRBD1. The TCR was taken from a human donor in a cohort sampled during active COVID-19. CDR3: CASSQDGTGGPEQYF. CDR3 coding DNA: TGTGCCAGCAGCCAAGACGGGACAGGGGGTCCCGAGCAGTACTTC.